A single sample gave rise to the 16 T cell receptor beta chains below, sequenced in a study of blood T cells in healthy people across ages (dated by TCRdb to about 2015). Library method: 5' RACE. Sequencing instrument: Illumina HiSeq 2500. A second PCR of about 7 to 12 cycles was run with a J-beta primer mix and a sample-barcoded 5' primer. TCRdb reprocessed the public reads (quality trimming at Q25 with fastp, clone calling with MiXCR) and kept in-frame beta chains. Rows are unified per CDR3 protein, each entry keeping the most common DNA and genes. The table for this sample lists about a million distinct CDR3 sequences; about 48% of them were counted only once. The ten largest make up roughly 12% of the sample. Sequenced: blood. The receptors originated from a man aged 25-40 years in good health.

Only a few counts were recorded for this clonotype. The chain joins TRBV12-3 or TRBV12-4 to TRBJ2-4; D unclear. This CDR3 is built from 13 residues. Between the trimmed V and J ends, which lost 1 base and 7 bases, there was a span of 8 bases. CDR3: CASSLGIENIQYF. CDR3 DNA sequence: TGTGCCAGCAGTTTAGGAATTGAGAACATTCAGTACTTC.

The V call is TRBV12-3 or TRBV12-4, the J call TRBJ2-1; 8 nucleotides line up with TRBD2. V gave up 5 bases and J gave up 8 bases; unmatched junction bases: 11. The CDR3 is 15 residues long. The CDR3 DNA reads TGTGCCAGCAGTGCAACGGGACTAGAGTGGGATGAGCAGTTCTTC. This encodes CASSATGLEWDEQFF.

The chain carries TRBV7-2 and TRBJ2-1, with TRBD2 matching over 13 bases. Matching the DNA end better, TRBJ2-7 makes the J call doubtful. The germline CDR1 and CDR2 sequences are SGHTA and FQGNSA. The CDR3 is 15 amino acids. The CDR3 sequence: CASSWTSGGYNEQYF. CDR3 DNA: TGTGCCAGCAGTTGGACTAGCGGGGGCTACAATGAGCAGTACTTC.

The J gene is TRBJ2-1, the V gene TRBV28, with D possibly TRBD1 on 6 matching bases. Trimming stripped 7 bases from V and 5 bases from J, with 12 bases between. CDR1 and CDR2 from the germline V gene are MDHEN and SYDVKM. This CDR3 is 13 amino acids long. The CDR3 is CASNTQGHNEQFF. The CDR3, as DNA: TGTGCCAGCAATACACAGGGTCACAATGAGCAGTTCTTC.

For this clonotype: A junction end diverges from the germline sequence, so it may reflect a read error. The chain recombines TRBV24-1 with TRBJ1-2; no definite D call. Germline CDR1 is KGHDR and CDR2 is SFDVKD. The CDR3 totals 14 residues. CDR3 amino acids: CASSDLSEFRGYTF. The CDR3 region has the DNA TGTGCCTCCAGTGATTTGTCAGAGTTTCGTGGCTACACCTTC.

The chain joins TRBV25-1 to TRBJ1-2; the D gene is possibly TRBD1 (6 bases). The CDR3 totals 13 residues. The V and J ends lost 5 bases and 6 bases respectively, with 13 bases between them. The germline CDR1 and CDR2 sequences are MGHDK and SYGVNS. The CDR3 protein is CASSPEGGHGYTF. CDR3 sequence (DNA): TGTGCCAGCAGTCCCGAGGGGGGACATGGCTACACCTTC.

This clonotype has more than one count but fewer than ten. V and J are TRBV5-1 and TRBJ1-2, with TRBD1 matching 7 bases. Germline CDR1 reads SGHRS; CDR2 reads YFSETQ. The CDR3 loop spans 14 amino acids. The V segment lost 4 bases and the J segment 7 bases; nucleotides outside the gene matches: 10. CDR3 protein: CASSPWDSTTGYTF. CDR3 bases: TGCGCCAGCAGCCCCTGGGACAGCACGACTGGCTACACCTTC.

This clonotype appeared a few times. The V and J genes are TRBV15 and TRBJ2-7; 8 bases line up with TRBD1. CDR1 and CDR2 from the germline V gene are LNHNV and YYDKDF (reference sequence). The CDR3 sequence is 14 residues long. The trim removed 3 bases at V and 3 bases at J, leaving 4 bases unmatched. This CDR3 reads CATSRGQVYYEQYF. The DNA for the CDR3 is TGTGCCACCAGCAGGGGACAGGTCTACTACGAGCAGTACTTC.

The sample holds many counts of this clonotype. This chain connects TRBV9 to TRBJ1-2; tentative D call: TRBD1 (5 bases). The V gene lost 1 base and the J gene lost 6 bases, with 16 bases spanning the gap. The CDR3 covers 15 residues. Germline V gene sequence: CDR1 SGDLS, CDR2 YYNGEE. The CDR3 DNA is TGTGCCAGCAGCGTACCAGGGCGGCCATTTGATGGCTACACCTTC. It translates to CASSVPGRPFDGYTF.

This clonotype has only a few counts. V usage is TRBV7-2 and J usage is TRBJ2-1; 7 bases agree with TRBD1. The V and J ends lost 5 bases and 3 bases, in that order; junction bases with no gene match: 7. The CDR3 totals 15 residues. Germline V CDR1 and CDR2: SGHTA, FQGNSA. CDR3 bases: TGTGCCAGCAGCGACAGGGTGGAGGTCTACAATGAGCAGTTCTTC. Amino acid sequence: CASSDRVEVYNEQFF.

The chain combines TRBV7-2 with TRBJ2-5, with 8 bases matching TRBD1. The J call may be wrong; the DNA end is better matched by TRBJ2-7. The CDR3 spans 14 residues. Per the germline V gene, CDR1 is SGHTA and CDR2 is FQGNSA. The CDR3: CASSRDRTTYEQYF. CDR3 sequence (DNA): TGTGCCAGCAGTAGGGACAGGACAACCTACGAGCAGTACTTC.

This clonotype has a count of ten or more. This sequence joins TRBV4-2 and TRBJ2-3; TRBD1 aligns across 8 bases. The CDR3 runs to 16 residues. The germline CDR1 and CDR2 sequences are LGHNA and YNFKEQ. V lost 4 bases, J lost 4 bases, and 10 bases stayed unmatched. CDR3 in amino acids: CASSPPPGQGADTQYF. The CDR3 nucleotides read TGTGCCAGCAGCCCTCCCCCCGGACAGGGCGCAGATACGCAGTATTTT.

Only a few counts were recorded for this clonotype. The rearrangement joins TRBV7-2 to TRBJ2-1; no clear D. The V and J ends lost 5 bases and 3 bases respectively, with 11 bases between them. The germline CDR1 and CDR2 sequences are SGHTA and FQGNSA. The CDR3 is 14 residues long. CDR3 protein: CASSPTPGYNEQFF. The CDR3 DNA reads TGTGCCAGCAGCCCAACCCCGGGCTACAATGAGCAGTTCTTC.

This clonotype was seen a few times. This chain connects TRBV9 to TRBJ2-1; 8 nucleotides align to TRBD2. Trimming cost V 2 bases and J 6 bases; bases outside gene matches: 4. CDR3 length: 14 residues. Germline CDR1 reads SGDLS; CDR2 reads YYNGEE. CDR3 loop: CASSVRTSSNEQFF. In DNA, the CDR3 is TGTGCCAGCAGCGTGAGGACTAGCTCCAATGAGCAGTTCTTC.

This clonotype was seen a few times. The V call is TRBV6-6, the J call TRBJ2-1; TRBD2 aligns across 11 bases. The ends lost 2 bases at V and 6 bases at J; junction bases unmatched: 9. There are 17 residues in the CDR3. CDR1 and CDR2 from the germline V gene are MNHNY and SVGAGI (reference sequence). CDR3 protein: CASSYPWASGGPNEQFF. The CDR3 DNA sequence: TGTGCCAGCAGTTACCCTTGGGCTAGCGGGGGGCCCAATGAGCAGTTCTTC.

The chain links TRBV10-3 to TRBJ1-1, with 9 bases aligning to TRBD1. Germline V gives CDR1 ENHRY, CDR2 SYGVKD. The CDR3 runs 14 residues. Trimming at V came to 7 bases and at J to 6 bases, leaving 9 bases not matched to a gene. The CDR3 sequence is CAINPTGGNAEAFF. CDR3 nucleotides: TGTGCCATCAATCCGACAGGGGGTAACGCTGAAGCTTTCTTT.